This T cell receptor beta chain was sequenced for a study of cytomegalovirus exposure and HLA in healthy donors. Overall study results and limits: According to reports, the classifier identified cytomegalovirus status with high specificity and sensitivity.

About this clone: Its antigen is as yet unknown.

PCR amplification relied on 60 Vbeta primers (plus 13 Jbeta primers). Generated by immunoSEQ multiplex PCR, the TCRdb table keeps only in-frame clones and is missing some. The data hold 90,000 to 110,000 clones, with 75% to 85% observed a single time. The receptor was isolated from a man aged 18 to 29 in good health and CMV-seronegative. The sequencing input was PBMCs.

This CDR3 is CSVDFDRGHEQYF. The CDR3, as DNA: TGCAGCGTCGACTTCGACAGGGGCCACGAGCAGTACTTC. The chain carries TRBV29-1 and TRBJ2-7; 8 positions match TRBD1. Per germline, CDR1 SQVTM and CDR2 ANQGSEA. V shed 6 bases and J 5 bases; nucleotides not matched to a gene: 9. CDR3 size: 13 residues.